A selection of T cell receptor beta chains follows, all from one sample in a study of T cell repertoires in cytomegalovirus infection. TCRdb re-called the reads with MiXCR, one entry per CDR3 protein. The top ten clones hold around 2.5% of a sample with about 300,000 distinct CDR3 sequences, 9.6% of them seen once. Source material: PBMCs. The receptors stem from a human donor in good health (CMV status not recorded). Some clones in this sample may be carry-over from other donors' samples. Both conserved end residues are part of each CDR3. The order of the fields is D gene, V gene, J gene, clone size, CDR3 DNA, CDR3 protein. A D gene is named only where the DNA matches it firmly. Clone size is stated in some rows and not others, as once, few, many or a class when expanded.

>TRBD1|TRBV6-5|TRBJ2-7|NA
TGTGCCAGCAGTGTCGTGGACAGGTCCTACGAGCAGTACTTC
CASSVVDRSYEQYF
>NA|TRBV10-3|TRBJ2-5|many
TGTGCCATCAGTGAAGGGGAATTCCCAGGTCGGGAGACCCAGTACTTC
CAISEGEFPGRETQYF
>NA|TRBV7-6|TRBJ2-5|many
TGTGCCAGCAGCCCCTCGGGCGGGGACCAAGAGACCCAGTACTTC
CASSPSGGDQETQYF
>TRBD1|TRBV28|TRBJ2-3|NA
TGTGCCAGCAGTTTGCTGACAGGGGGCGAAGATACGCAGTATTTT
CASSLLTGGEDTQYF
>NA|TRBV3-1|TRBJ2-5|NA
TGTGCCAGCAGCTCCACTGGAGGTCCGGAGACCCAGTACTTC
CASSSTGGPETQYF
>NA|TRBV6-1|TRBJ1-2|many
TGTGCCAGCAGTAACGGACAGAGGGCTCTAAGGGGAGATGGCTACACCTTC
CASSNGQRALRGDGYTF
>NA|TRBV12-3/TRBV12-4|TRBJ2-3|few
TGTGCCAGCAGTTTAAGTGGTACAGATACGCAGTATTTT
CASSLSGTDTQYF
>NA|TRBV7-9|TRBJ1-5|many
TGTGCCAGCAGCTTAGGGGTAGGCTGGCCCCAGCATTTT
CASSLGVGWPQHF
>TRBD2|TRBV7-2|TRBJ2-7|NA
TGTGCCAGCAGCATTTCCGGGACTAGCTTCGGTGAGCAGTACTTC
CASSISGTSFGEQYF
>NA|TRBV14|TRBJ2-3|NA
TGTGCCAGCAGCCCGCTTGTTGGGGGAAGCACAGATACGCAGTATTTT
CASSPLVGGSTDTQYF
>TRBD1|TRBV20-1|TRBJ1-1|once
TGCAGTGCTAGAGATCCCCGACAGGGGAACACTGAAGCTTTCTTT
CSARDPRQGNTEAFF
>NA|TRBV3-1|TRBJ2-7|many
TGTGCCAGCAGCCAAGAGGCCGGGGGACAGCGGCTCTACGAGCAGTACTTC
CASSQEAGGQRLYEQYF
>NA|TRBV29-1|TRBJ1-2|many
TGCAGCGTTCAACGGACAGAGACTAACTATGGCTACACCTTC
CSVQRTETNYGYTF
>NA|TRBV6-1|TRBJ2-6|many
TGTGCCACCCAGGCCGGGGCCAACGTCCTGACTTTC
CATQAGANVLTF
>NA|TRBV7-2|TRBJ1-6|few
TGTGCCAGCAGCTTAGTCGCCAGCAATTCACCCCTCCACTTT
CASSLVASNSPLHF
>NA|TRBV19|TRBJ2-7|many
TGTGCCAGTAGTATAGGCGGAGCTTCCTACGAGCAGTACTTC
CASSIGGASYEQYF
>NA|TRBV7-9|TRBJ2-1|few
TGTGCCAGCTGGGGGGGGCCTAACAATGAGCAGTTCTTC
CASWGGPNNEQFF
>NA|TRBV12-3/TRBV12-4|TRBJ2-7|many
TGTGCCAGCAGTTCGCGTGGGACGCAGGACTACGAGCAGTACTTC
CASSSRGTQDYEQYF
>NA|TRBV29-1|TRBJ1-6|few
TGCAGCGTGGCAGTGGACACCTATAATTCACCCCTCCACTTT
CSVAVDTYNSPLHF
>NA|TRBV7-8|TRBJ1-5|many
TGTGCCAGCAGCTTAGAAGAGGAGCAGCCCCAGCATTTT
CASSLEEEQPQHF
>NA|TRBV5-1|TRBJ2-1|few
TGCGCCAGCAGCATCGGACAGCCATACAATGAGCAGTTCTTC
CASSIGQPYNEQFF
>TRBD1|TRBV2|TRBJ2-2|many
TGTGCCAAACAGACAGGGGGGACCGGGGAGCTGTTTTTT
CAKQTGGTGELFF
>TRBD2|TRBV7-2|TRBJ2-2|many
TGTGCCAGCAGCTTAGCGCAGCGGGGTAACGCCGGGGAGCTGTTTTTT
CASSLAQRGNAGELFF
>NA|TRBV6-1|TRBJ2-6|many
TGTGCCACCCGATCTGGGGCCAACGTCCTGACTTTC
CATRSGANVLTF
>NA|TRBV28|TRBJ1-5|many
TGTGCCAGCAGCCTGACCGAGGGGGAGGATAGCAATCAGCCCCAGCATTTT
CASSLTEGEDSNQPQHF
>NA|TRBV28|TRBJ1-5|many
TGTGCCAGCAGACCAACCGGGACACGAGATCAGCCCCAGCATTTT
CASRPTGTRDQPQHF
>NA|TRBV7-3|TRBJ2-3|NA
TGTGCCAGCAGCACTTGGACCCTCCTGGGGGATACGCAGTATTTT
CASSTWTLLGDTQYF
>TRBD1|TRBV20-1|TRBJ2-1|NA
TGCAGTGCTAGAGCAGGGGGCTCCTACAATGAGCAGTTCTTC
CSARAGGSYNEQFF
>NA|TRBV2|TRBJ1-1|many
TGTGCCAGCAGTGAAGGTCGGGAGACTGAAGCTTTCTTT
CASSEGRETEAFF
>NA|TRBV6-5|TRBJ1-2|many
TGTGCCAGCAGTTTTTCTTCGGGGGGCTATGGCTACACCTTC
CASSFSSGGYGYTF
>NA|TRBV7-2|TRBJ2-1|many
TGTGCCAGCGACCAGGGGGGGGGAGCTTACAATGAGCAGTTCTTC
CASDQGGGAYNEQFF
>NA|TRBV14|TRBJ2-1|many
TGTGCCAGCAGCCAAGTTCTTCTCAGCTCCTACAATGAGCAGTTCTTC
CASSQVLLSSYNEQFF
>NA|TRBV20-1|TRBJ1-5|many
TGCAGTGCTAGAGATCCCGGGGGCGCGGGCAATCAGCCCCAGCATTTT
CSARDPGGAGNQPQHF
>TRBD1|TRBV7-2|TRBJ1-2|many
TGTGCCAGCAGCAGAGGGGACAGGGATTCTGGCTACACCTTC
CASSRGDRDSGYTF
>NA|TRBV7-2|TRBJ2-2|many
TGTGCATTGCGGGTTGGCGGGGAGCTGTTTTTT
CALRVGGELFF
>TRBD2|TRBV6-2/TRBV6-3|TRBJ2-1|NA
TGTGCCAGCAGCCCGGCCTTATCGCGGGGGAAGAATGAGCAGTTCTTC
CASSPALSRGKNEQFF
>NA|TRBV13|TRBJ2-1|many
TGTGCCAGCAGCTCACCGAAGCGCTCCTACAATGAGCAGTTCTTC
CASSSPKRSYNEQFF
>NA|TRBV7-2|TRBJ1-3|many
TGTGCCAGCAGCTTGGGGAGGGGTTCTGGAAACACCATATATTTT
CASSLGRGSGNTIYF